This TCR beta chain was retrieved from a study of blood T cell repertoires in COVID-19. The overall study: T cells, B-cell-depleted T cells, or PBMCs supplied cDNA or gDNA.

Produced via immunoSEQ multiplex PCR; TCRdb's table is partial and in-frame only. The profile shows about 140,000 clones, 75% to 90% of them singletons. J gave up 6 bases and V 7 bases, and 9 bases lay outside the gene matches. The CDR3 extends over 14 amino acids. CDR1 is SNHLY, CDR2 FYNNEI, per germline. This sequence was found in an elderly woman with acute or convalescent COVID-19. Sequencing was done on a sample of peripheral blood. The chain couples TRBV2 to TRBJ2-7, with 10 bases lining up with TRBD1. CDR3: CASTAGQGTAEQYF. CDR3 sequence (DNA): TGTGCCAGCACCGCGGGACAGGGGACTGCCGAGCAGTACTTC.